Shown below are 30 T cell receptor beta chains from a single sample sequenced in a study of Graves' ophthalmopathy and Graves' hyperthyroidism. Scientists amplified the TCR beta CDR3 regions from RNA transcripts. First-round RT-PCR with HTBI primers preceded a second-round multiplex PCR. One entry per CDR3 protein results from TCRdb running MiXCR on the multiplex PCR reads. The sample lists about 210,000 distinct CDR3 sequences, 25% to 35% occurring once. The sequencing sample was made of peripheral blood. These receptors were obtained from a man aged 50 or older with Graves' ophthalmopathy.

This chain connects TRBV19 to TRBJ1-1; tentatively, D is TRBD1 (6 bases). Germline loops: CDR1 LNHDA, CDR2 SQIVND (reference sequence). V was shortened by 9 bases and J by 4 bases, with 18 bases between the two germline ends. The CDR3 has 14 amino acids. The CDR3 coding sequence is TGTGCCAGCAGAATTCGACAGGCCAGCACTGAAGCTTTCTTT. It specifies CASRIRQASTEAFF.

CDR3: CASSLASGLQETQYF. The CDR3 DNA follows: TGTGCCAGCAGCTTAGCGTCGGGGCTGCAAGAGACCCAGTACTTC. The V gene is TRBV7-8, the J gene TRBJ2-5, with D possibly being TRBD1 or TRBD2 (5 bases each). V was cut by 0 bases and J by 2 bases, with 10 bases left in between. The CDR3 covers 15 residues. Germline V gene data show CDR1 as SGHVS and CDR2 as FQNEAQ.

The rearrangement uses TRBV6-1 and TRBJ2-7, with 8 bases fitting TRBD2. Per germline, CDR1 MNHNS and CDR2 SASEGT. The CDR3 is made up of 15 amino acids. Germline trimming cut 1 base from V and 6 bases from J; bases unmatched to any gene: 8. The CDR3 here is CASSEGSGGAGEQYF. CDR3 coding DNA: TGTGCCAGCAGTGAAGGGAGCGGGGGTGCGGGCGAGCAGTACTTC.

Many counts were recorded for this clonotype. The chain is built from TRBV28 and TRBJ1-1, with D uncertain. The CDR3 covers 13 residues. The V and J ends lost 2 bases and 1 base respectively, with 5 bases between them. From germline, CDR1 is MDHEN and CDR2 SYDVKM. The CDR3 protein is CASSLRTNTEAFF. The CDR3 nucleotides read TGTGCCAGCAGTTTAAGGACGAACACTGAAGCTTTCTTT.

This clonotype showed up many times. The chain uses TRBV20-1 and TRBJ1-2; D is undetermined. This CDR3 has 11 residues. CDR1 and CDR2 (germline): DFQATT, SNEGSKA (reference sequence). V dropped 6 bases and J dropped 8 bases, with 13 bases sitting between them. This CDR3 reads CSAYDPEGYTF. For the CDR3, the DNA is TGCAGTGCATACGATCCGGAGGGCTACACCTTC.

This clonotype was picked up many times. The gene calls are TRBV11-2 and TRBJ2-2; TRBD2 matches 13 bases. Germline values: CDR1 SGHAT, CDR2 FQNNGV. This CDR3 comprises 16 residues. V was pared by 6 bases and J by 6 bases, with 7 bases of the junction left unmatched. DNA for the CDR3: TGTGCCAGCAGTCAACTAGCGGGAGGGCCTTCCGGGGAGCTGTTTTTT. This gives the protein CASSQLAGGPSGELFF.

This clonotype was observed at least ten times. The J gene is TRBJ2-1, the V gene TRBV6-6; 13 positions agree with TRBD2. The CDR3 extends over 19 amino acids. V was pared by 2 bases and J by 7 bases, with 14 bases of the junction left unmatched. Germline values: CDR1 MNHNY, CDR2 SVGAGI (reference sequence). CDR3 amino acids: CASSYSGRSGLAGLNEQFF. CDR3 DNA sequence: TGTGCCAGCAGTTACAGTGGCAGATCGGGACTAGCGGGACTAAATGAGCAGTTCTTC.

Ten or more counts support this clonotype. J is TRBJ1-1 and V is TRBV5-1; 7 bases are a match to TRBD1. This CDR3 region has 15 residues. Germline V lookup: CDR1 SGHRS, CDR2 YFSETQ. Trimming removed 4 bases from V and 1 base from J; junction bases left unmatched: 7. CDR3 in DNA: TGCGCCAGCAGCCTAGGGGGCACAAGGAACACTGAAGCTTTCTTT. As protein: CASSLGGTRNTEAFF.

This clonotype was detected only once. The chain joins TRBV6-4 to TRBJ2-7; D could derive from TRBD1 or TRBD2 (5 bases each). The germline V gene encodes CDR1 MRHNA and CDR2 SNTAGT. There are 15 residues in the CDR3. Trimming left V 3 bases short and J 4 bases short, with 16 bases between. CDR3 nucleotides: TGTGCCAGCAGTGAAGGTCCGGGGACCCGTTACGAGCAGTACTTC. Translating it yields CASSEGPGTRYEQYF.

This clonotype was counted at least ten times. This chain joins TRBV12-3 or TRBV12-4 and TRBJ1-1; no firm D call. V lost 3 bases and J lost 0, with 5 bases in between. The CDR3 runs 13 residues. CDR3 sequence reads: CASSFTVNTEAFF. In nucleotides, the CDR3 is TGTGCCAGCAGTTTCACAGTGAACACTGAAGCTTTCTTT.

The CDR3 bases are TGTGCCAGCGAATTGTGGGACCGTACCTACGAGCAGTACTTC. This sequence encodes CASELWDRTYEQYF. The chain combines TRBV6-1 with TRBJ2-7; D may correspond to TRBD1 or TRBD2 (5 bases each). The CDR3 is 14 amino acids. With 8 bases removed from V and 2 bases from J, the gap between germline ends came to 16 bases. The germline CDR1 and CDR2 sequences are MNHNS and SASEGT.

This chain's CDR3 is CSVYRDSGNTIYF. In DNA form, the CDR3 reads TGCAGCGTTTACAGGGACTCTGGAAACACCATATATTTT. This sequence joins TRBV29-1 and TRBJ1-3, with a tentative D call TRBD1 (6 bases). V shed 5 bases and J shed 0 bases, with 8 bases lying between them. There are 13 residues in the CDR3. CDR1 and CDR2 (germline): SQVTM, ANQGSEA.

The chain couples TRBV7-2 to TRBJ1-2; no clear D gene. The CDR3 length is 11 residues. V lost 5 bases and J lost 4, with 5 bases in between. Germline V gene data show CDR1 as SGHTA and CDR2 as FQGNSA. CDR3 amino acids: CASSLVYGYTF. The CDR3 DNA sequence: TGTGCCAGCAGCCTAGTCTATGGCTACACCTTC. The full variable domain, its missing parts supplied by reference TRBV7-2 and TRBJ1-2, is GAGVSQSPSNKVTEKGKDVELRCDPISGHTALYWYRQSLGQGLEFLIYFQGNSAPDKSGLPSDRFSAERTGGSVSTLTIQRTQQEDSAVYLCASSLVYGYTFGSGTRLTVV.

This clonotype was recorded at least ten times. The V and J genes are TRBV18 and TRBJ2-2; TRBD2 matches at 8 bases. Germline V gives CDR1 KGHSH, CDR2 LQKENI. V shed 4 bases and J 4 bases; nucleotides not matched to a gene: 8. The CDR3 spans 16 residues. CDR3 coding DNA: TGTGCCAGCTCACATACTAGCGGCCTTATCACCGGGGAGCTGTTTTTT. This translates into CASSHTSGLITGELFF.

The chain carries TRBV7-8 and TRBJ1-1; D call uncertain. V was shortened by 9 bases and J by 6 bases, with 17 bases between the two germline ends. Germline CDR1 is SGHVS and CDR2 is FQNEAQ. The CDR3 covers 13 residues. The CDR3 sequence is CASKVYLSAEAFF. CDR3 in DNA: TGTGCCAGTAAGGTGTATCTTTCCGCTGAAGCTTTCTTT.

This clonotype was observed many times. V usage is TRBV28 and J usage is TRBJ1-5; D is perhaps TRBD1 (5 bases). The CDR3 totals 17 residues. The V gene lost 2 bases and the J gene lost 7 bases, with 21 bases spanning the gap. Germline CDR1 and CDR2: MDHEN and SYDVKM. The CDR3 loop is CASSLVSPRGAGQPQHF. In DNA form, the CDR3 reads TGTGCCAGCAGTTTAGTTTCGCCTCGGGGCGCAGGGCAGCCCCAGCATTTT.

This clonotype was seen ten or more times. The CDR3 coding sequence is TGTGCCAGTAGTATAGACGAAGTGGAGACCCAGTACTTC. Its protein is CASSIDEVETQYF. V gene TRBV19 combines with J gene TRBJ2-5; D remains ambiguous. Trimming took off 0 bases at V and 5 bases at J, with 7 bases between the two ends. The germline gives CDR1 LNHDA, CDR2 SQIVND (reference sequence). The CDR3 runs 13 residues.

This clonotype has ten or more counts. The gene calls are TRBV27 and TRBJ2-7; D may be TRBD2 (5 bases). The CDR3 has 12 residues. The germline CDR1 and CDR2 sequences are MNHEY and SMNVEV (reference sequence). V shed 2 bases and J shed 5 bases, with 7 bases lying between them. The CDR3 nucleotides read TGTGCCAGCAGTTTAAACGGGGACGAGCAGTACTTC. Translating gives CASSLNGDEQYF.

This clonotype was found many times. The CDR3 protein is CSVERSQGRDGYTF. The CDR3 DNA reads as TGCAGCGTTGAAAGGTCTCAGGGAAGAGATGGCTACACCTTC. This chain links TRBV29-1 with TRBJ1-2, with D tentatively TRBD1 (5 bases). V gave up 2 bases and J gave up 6 bases, with 16 bases separating them. The CDR3 runs 14 residues. From germline, CDR1 is SQVTM and CDR2 ANQGSEA.

In this sample, this clonotype turned up a few times. The chain recombines TRBV6-1 with TRBJ1-2; D is unclear. The CDR3 is 10 amino acids. Germline CDR1 and CDR2: MNHNS and SASEGT. Trimming took off 1 base at V and 7 bases at J, with 1 base between the two ends. CDR3 in DNA: TGTGCCAGCAGTGAAGTTGGCTACACCTTC. Its translation is CASSEVGYTF.

This clonotype was seen more than once but under ten times. The chain uses TRBV28 and TRBJ1-1, with D tentatively TRBD1 (6 bases). The CDR3 has 12 amino acids. With 2 bases removed from V and 7 bases from J, the gap between germline ends came to 8 bases. Germline CDR1 reads MDHEN; CDR2 reads SYDVKM. The CDR3 DNA sequence: TGTGCCAGCAGTTTAACAGGGCTTGAAGCTTTCTTT. Residues: CASSLTGLEAFF.

This clonotype showed up many times. The chain carries TRBV11-1 and TRBJ2-7; D remains unclear. The CDR3 runs to 12 residues. The V gene's germline CDR1 is SGHAT and CDR2 FQDESV (reference sequence). Trimming took 5 bases from V and 2 from J, leaving 7 bases between them. For the CDR3, the DNA is TGTGCCAGCAGCCAGCGAGCCTACGAGCAGTACTTC. Its translation is CASSQRAYEQYF.

This sequence joins TRBV20-1 and TRBJ1-1; weak D call: TRBD1 (5 bases). Per the germline V gene, CDR1 is DFQATT and CDR2 is SNEGSKA (reference sequence). With 0 bases removed from V and 3 bases from J, the gap between germline ends came to 20 bases. The CDR3 length is 17 residues. The CDR3 spells CSARDPTPGTDYTEAFF. DNA for the CDR3: TGCAGTGCTAGAGATCCCACCCCGGGGACTGACTACACTGAAGCTTTCTTT.

This clonotype was recorded many times. V usage is TRBV14 and J usage is TRBJ2-2; D perhaps matches TRBD2 (7 bases). Looked up from germline, CDR1 is SGHDN and CDR2 is FVKESK. This CDR3 contains 15 residues. With 4 bases removed from V and 4 bases from J, the gap between germline ends came to 13 bases. The CDR3 region has the DNA TGTGCCAGCAGCCCGGCGGGGGCTAGCACCGGGGAGCTGTTTTTT. Translated: CASSPAGASTGELFF. The whole variable domain, filled in from reference TRBV14 and TRBJ2-2, reads EAGVTQFPSHSVIEKGQTVTLRCDPISGHDNLYWYRRVMGKEIKFLLHFVKESKQDESGMPNNRFLAERTGGTYSTLKVQPAELEDSGVYFCASSPAGASTGELFFGEGSRLTVL.

In this sample, this clonotype turned up many times. The V gene is TRBV12-3 or TRBV12-4, the J gene TRBJ2-7; tentative D call: TRBD2 (5 bases). V was pared by 3 bases and J by 0 bases, with 6 bases between. The CDR3 is 13 amino acids. Written as DNA, the CDR3 is TGTGCCAGCAGTTTGGAGGCCTCCTACGAGCAGTACTTC. Residues: CASSLEASYEQYF.

This sequence joins TRBV12-3 or TRBV12-4 and TRBJ2-5; TRBD2 agrees at 15 bases. The V and J ends lost 7 bases and 8 bases, in that order; junction bases with no gene match: 5. This CDR3 is built from 14 residues. CDR3 protein: CASKKGLAGGTQYF. CDR3 in DNA: TGTGCCAGCAAGAAGGGACTAGCGGGAGGAACCCAGTACTTC.

Many counts were recorded for this clonotype. V gene TRBV10-1 combines with J gene TRBJ2-7; 8 bases are shared with TRBD1. CDR1 and CDR2 from the germline V gene are WNHNN and SYGVQD (reference sequence). Trimming at V came to 2 bases and at J to 2 bases, leaving 5 bases not matched to a gene. The CDR3 covers 15 residues. The CDR3 DNA is TGCGCCAGCAGTGAGGTAGGACAGGGAGCCTACGAGCAGTACTTC. This codes for CASSEVGQGAYEQYF.

This clonotype is a singleton in its sample. The J gene is TRBJ1-2, the V gene TRBV12-3 or TRBV12-4; 8 nucleotides line up with TRBD1. This CDR3 is 13 amino acids long. Trimming took 5 bases from V and 8 from J; bases not matched to a gene: 7. CDR3 in DNA: TGTGCCAGCAGTATGACAGGGGTAGGGGGCTACACCTTC. It is translated as CASSMTGVGGYTF.

This clonotype was observed at least ten times. J is TRBJ2-6 and V is TRBV10-3; the D is unclear. This CDR3 is 16 amino acids long. Germline CDR1 is ENHRY and CDR2 is SYGVKD. V lost 0 bases and J 0 bases, leaving 6 bases between the germline ends. The CDR3 DNA reads as TGTGCCATCAGTGAGTCGGCCCTCTCTGGGGCCAACGTCCTGACTTTC. This codes for CAISESALSGANVLTF.

This clonotype was counted ten times or more. The chain carries TRBV27 and TRBJ2-7, with 11 bases fitting TRBD2. J gave up 1 base and V 2 bases, and 7 bases lay outside the gene matches. The CDR3 runs to 17 residues. The germline V gene encodes CDR1 MNHEY and CDR2 SMNVEV (reference sequence). The CDR3 nucleotides are TGTGCCAGCAGTTTACGGGGACTAGCGGATATATCCTACGAGCAGTACTTC. The encoded protein is CASSLRGLADISYEQYF.